The 14 T cell receptor beta chains listed next were all sequenced from one sample in a study of shared clonotypes between healthy human individuals. TCRdb's copy holds only in-frame clones and misses some; the assay was immunoSEQ multiplex PCR. Here the sample spans about 700,000 clones, around 67% being singletons. Sequences were obtained from memory CD4+ T cells sorted from blood. The subset is: CD45RA-negative fraction. These TCRs come from a woman under 40 in good health.

The chain carries TRBV7-8 and TRBJ2-1, with 10 bases lining up with TRBD1. Looked up from germline, CDR1 is SGHVS and CDR2 is FQNEAQ. This CDR3 contains 16 residues. The trim removed 5 bases at V and 7 bases at J, leaving 11 bases unmatched. CDR3 amino acids: CASSEYRTGGENEQFF. As DNA, the CDR3 is TGTGCCAGCAGCGAATATAGGACAGGGGGTGAGAATGAGCAGTTCTTC. The full variable domain, with the rest looked up from reference TRBV7-8 and TRBJ2-1, is GAGVSQSPRYKVAKRGQDVALRCDPISGHVSLFWYQQALGQGPEFLTYFQNEAQLDKSGLPSDRFFAERPEGSVSTLKIQRTQQEDSAVYLCASSEYRTGGENEQFFGPGTRLTVL.

The V and J genes are TRBV5-5 and TRBJ2-2; D perhaps matches TRBD2 (5 bases). This CDR3 contains 14 residues. V dropped 3 bases and J dropped 8 bases, with 14 bases sitting between them. Germline-derived CDR1 and CDR2 are SGHKS and YYEKEE (reference sequence). The CDR3, as DNA: TGTGCCAGCAGCTCTCGACTACTTTGGGGGGAGCTGTTTTTT. Its protein is CASSSRLLWGELFF. Variable domain in full (rest from reference TRBV5-5 and TRBJ2-2): DAGVTQSPTHLIKTRGQQVTLRCSPISGHKSVSWYQQVLGQGPQFIFQYYEKEERGRGNFPDRFSARQFPNYSSELNVNALLLGDSALYLCASSSRLLWGELFFGEGSRLTVL.

As DNA, the CDR3 is TGTGCCAGCAGCTCCCCGGGGACGGCAAATAACTATGGCTACACCTTC. Its translation: CASSSPGTANNYGYTF. The chain joins TRBV7-2 to TRBJ1-2, with D maybe TRBD1 (5 bases). Germline V gene sequence: CDR1 SGHTA, CDR2 FQGNSA. Trimming took 4 bases from V and 1 from J, leaving 16 bases between them. This CDR3 region has 16 residues.

The rearrangement joins TRBV2 to TRBJ2-3; D gene unclear. V was pared by 6 bases and J by 0 bases, with 13 bases between. Per germline, CDR1 SNHLY and CDR2 FYNNEI. The CDR3 loop spans 15 amino acids. The CDR3 DNA is TGTGCCAGCAGCGCCCGGGTGCCTAGCACAGATACGCAGTATTTT. It encodes CASSARVPSTDTQYF.

This chain connects TRBV5-5 to TRBJ2-1; either TRBD1 or TRBD2 may supply D (5 bases each). Trimming cost V 1 base and J 8 bases, with 19 bases left between them. Per germline, CDR1 SGHKS and CDR2 YYEKEE (reference sequence). This CDR3 is built from 16 residues. The CDR3 region has the DNA TGTGCCAGCAGCTTGTTCTACGGGGCGTTGGGATATGAGCAGTTCTTC. As protein: CASSLFYGALGYEQFF.

Many counts were recorded for this clone. This sample includes further DNA sequences coding for the same CDR3. The rearrangement links TRBV19 to TRBJ2-3; D unresolved. Looked up from germline, CDR1 is LNHDA and CDR2 is SQIVND (reference sequence). CDR3 size: 13 residues. The V and J ends lost 1 base and 3 bases respectively, with 5 bases between them. CDR3 loop: CASSIAATDTQYF. DNA of the CDR3: TGTGCCAGTAGTATAGCAGCGACAGATACGCAGTATTTT.

In DNA, the CDR3 is TGTGCCACCAGCAGAGTCGGGGGAGGGCCGCACACCGGGGAGCTGTTTTTT. It translates to CATSRVGGGPHTGELFF. The chain combines TRBV15 with TRBJ2-2, with TRBD2 identical over 7 bases. CDR1 and CDR2 (germline): LNHNV, YYDKDF (reference sequence). V shed 1 base and J 3 bases; nucleotides not matched to a gene: 8. The CDR3 is made up of 17 amino acids.

Concerning this clone itself: Other DNA sequences in this sample translate to the same CDR3. The V gene is TRBV5-5, the J gene TRBJ2-7, with D unclear. Looked up from germline, CDR1 is SGHKS and CDR2 is YYEKEE (reference sequence). The CDR3 is 12 amino acids. Between the trimmed V and J ends, which lost 3 bases and 4 bases, there was a span of 8 bases. Here the CDR3 DNA reads TGTGCCAGCAGCTCGGACGGATACGAGCAGTACTTC. Translated, it gives CASSSDGYEQYF.

Regarding this clone: Other nucleotide sequences in the sample specify the same CDR3. The chain joins TRBV9 to TRBJ2-2; no reliable D call. This CDR3 is built from 13 residues. V lost 2 bases, J lost 4 bases, and 6 bases lay in between. Germline-derived CDR1 and CDR2 are SGDLS and YYNGEE. Here the CDR3 DNA reads TGTGCCAGCAGCGTTCGATCCACCGGGGAGCTGTTTTTT. It is translated as CASSVRSTGELFF.

The chain has TRBV7-2 and TRBJ2-2; D ambiguous. The germline V and J ends were trimmed by 5 bases and 2 bases, with 15 bases remaining between them. The germline gives CDR1 SGHTA, CDR2 FQGNSA. This CDR3 region has 16 residues. This CDR3 reads CASSPQMAANTGELFF. The CDR3 coding sequence is TGTGCCAGCAGCCCCCAAATGGCAGCTAACACCGGGGAGCTGTTTTTT.

This clone was seen a single time. This rearrangement joins TRBV6-1 to TRBJ1-5; D not resolved. CDR1 is MNHNS, CDR2 SASEGT, per germline. This CDR3 is 14 amino acids long. V gave up 5 bases and J gave up 0 bases, with 8 bases separating them. CDR3 sequence reads: CASSNLDSNQPQHF. CDR3 DNA sequence: TGTGCCAGCAGTAACCTTGATAGCAATCAGCCCCAGCATTTT.

The gene calls are TRBV6-1 and TRBJ2-1; D gene ambiguous. Trimming removed 4 bases from V and 9 bases from J, with 13 bases in between. The V gene's germline CDR1 is MNHNS and CDR2 SASEGT. CDR3 length: 13 residues. This chain's CDR3 is CASSGIDGVEQFF. The CDR3 DNA sequence: TGTGCCAGCAGTGGCATTGATGGTGTTGAGCAGTTCTTC.

This clone came up a few times. The chain recombines TRBV2 with TRBJ2-3, with D perhaps matching TRBD1 or TRBD2 (5 bases each). The CDR3 is made up of 14 amino acids. Germline values: CDR1 SNHLY, CDR2 FYNNEI. Trimming pared 11 bases from V and 2 bases from J, leaving 17 bases between. The CDR3 DNA sequence: TGTGCCGCAGGGACCACCTTCCCCACAGATACGCAGTATTTT. It is translated as CAAGTTFPTDTQYF. Looking up the rest from reference TRBV2 and TRBJ2-3 gives the full variable domain: EPEVTQTPSHQVTQMGQEVILRCVPISNHLYFYWYRQILGQKVEFLVSFYNNEISEKSEIFDDQFSVERPDGSNFTLKIRSTKLEDSAMYFCAAGTTFPTDTQYFGPGTRLTVL.

The sample holds a few counts of this clone. The V and J genes are TRBV28 and TRBJ1-5, with D perhaps TRBD1 (5 bases). Trimming stripped 3 bases from V and 4 bases from J, with 10 bases between. CDR1 and CDR2 from the germline V gene are MDHEN and SYDVKM. The CDR3 loop spans 14 amino acids. The CDR3 bases are TGTGCCAGCAGTTTCGGGGCCGCGAATCAGCCCCAGCATTTT. It codes for CASSFGAANQPQHF.